This T cell receptor (beta chain) stems from a study of blood T cell repertoires in COVID-19. Overall study: Collection of acute and convalescent COVID-19 samples took place in the United States, Italy and Spain. T cells, B-cell-depleted T cells, or PBMCs supplied cDNA or gDNA.

Authors' methods: Quantification of nucleated cells was approximated via reference gene primer amplification. Only in-frame clones appear in the TCRdb table, and some are missing; sequencing was by immunoSEQ multiplex PCR. The V and J calls and clone size are taken from that table; D and trimming were inferred from the DNA. This table has roughly 280,000 clones, about 86% appearing once. The germline CDR1 and CDR2 sequences are SGHNT and YYREEE (reference sequence). Deletions cut 2 bases from V and 4 bases from J, with 12 bases between. CDR3 length: 14 amino acids. The sequenced material came from peripheral blood. This receptor was obtained from a man aged 18 to 35 with active or convalescent COVID-19. The genes are TRBV5-4 and TRBJ1-1; D is ambiguous. CDR3 amino acids: CASSFRGFGTEAFF. The CDR3 coding sequence is TGTGCCAGCAGCTTCCGGGGTTTCGGCACTGAAGCTTTCTTT. Full variable domain (missing parts from reference TRBV5-4 and TRBJ1-1): ETGVTQSPTHLIKTRGQQVTLRCSSQSGHNTVSWYQQALGQGPQFIFQYYREEENGRGNFPPRFSGLQFPNYSSELNVNALELDDSALYLCASSFRGFGTEAFFGQGTRLTVV.